A selection of T cell receptor beta chains follows, all from one sample in a study of glioma-infiltrating T cells. TCRdb reprocessed the multiplex PCR reads via MiXCR and lists one record per CDR3 protein. Of roughly 200,000 distinct CDR3 sequences in the sample, around 40% were seen once. The specimen was glioma tissue, nonneoplastic brain tissue, or PBMCs (not recorded which). These receptors were obtained from a human donor with low-grade glioma or glioblastoma, undergoing nonglioma brain surgery, or in good health (not recorded which). Both conserved end residues are part of each CDR3. The D gene is left open where the match is weak. Clone size, where shown, is once, few, many, or a class for clones that have expanded.

clone size: many
D gene: TRBD1
V gene: TRBV18
J gene: TRBJ1-1
CDR3 DNA: TGTGCCAGCTCACCTGCGTCAGGGGGCACTGAAGCTTTCTTT
CDR3 protein: CASSPASGGTEAFF

clone size: -
D gene: -
V gene: TRBV28
J gene: TRBJ1-4
CDR3 DNA: TGTGCCAGCAGGTTAGAAGTCGATGAAAGACTGTTTTTT
CDR3 protein: CASRLEVDERLFF

clone size: many
D gene: TRBD2
V gene: TRBV29-1
J gene: TRBJ2-1
CDR3 DNA: TGCAGCGCCACAGCGGGAGCGTCCTACAATGAGCAGTTCTTC
CDR3 protein: CSATAGASYNEQFF

clone size: many
D gene: -
V gene: TRBV29-1
J gene: TRBJ1-5
CDR3 DNA: TGCAGCGTTTCCACAGGGTTCAATCAGCCCCAGCATTTT
CDR3 protein: CSVSTGFNQPQHF

clone size: few
D gene: -
V gene: TRBV7-9
J gene: TRBJ2-5
CDR3 DNA: TGTGCCAGCAGCATCACCTTGGGTCCCGAGACCCAGTACTTC
CDR3 protein: CASSITLGPETQYF

clone size: many
D gene: -
V gene: TRBV15
J gene: TRBJ2-3
CDR3 DNA: TGTGCCACCAGCAGAGATGCGGCTATGCGGGAACGAGGCACAGATACGCAGTATTTT
CDR3 protein: CATSRDAAMRERGTDTQYF

clone size: -
D gene: -
V gene: TRBV11-2
J gene: TRBJ2-3
CDR3 DNA: TGTGCCAGCAGCTTAGCCTCAGATACGCAGTATTTT
CDR3 protein: CASSLASDTQYF

clone size: many
D gene: -
V gene: TRBV18
J gene: TRBJ1-1
CDR3 DNA: TGTGCCAGCTCAGGGGCATACGGTGAAGCTTTCTTT
CDR3 protein: CASSGAYGEAFF

clone size: many
D gene: TRBD1
V gene: TRBV7-8
J gene: TRBJ2-4
CDR3 DNA: TGTGCCAGCAGCAAAGGGACAGTTGGGGTCGAAGCCAAAAACATTCAGTACTTC
CDR3 protein: CASSKGTVGVEAKNIQYF

clone size: few
D gene: -
V gene: TRBV10-2
J gene: TRBJ2-7
CDR3 DNA: TGCGCCAGCAGTGTGGAGGGCTGGGAGCAGTACTTC
CDR3 protein: CASSVEGWEQYF

clone size: many
D gene: -
V gene: TRBV20-1
J gene: TRBJ1-3
CDR3 DNA: TGCAGTGCTATCTTGAGAGGTTTCTTCTCTGGAAACACCATATATTTT
CDR3 protein: CSAILRGFFSGNTIYF

clone size: -
D gene: -
V gene: TRBV30
J gene: TRBJ2-1
CDR3 DNA: TGTGCCTGGAGTGTAGGGGATGAGCAGTTCTTC
CDR3 protein: CAWSVGDEQFF

clone size: many
D gene: -
V gene: TRBV6-1
J gene: TRBJ1-4
CDR3 DNA: TGTGCCAGCCGGGACACCAATGAAAAACTGTTTTTT
CDR3 protein: CASRDTNEKLFF

clone size: -
D gene: TRBD1
V gene: TRBV12-3/TRBV12-4
J gene: TRBJ2-7
CDR3 DNA: TGTGCCAGCAGTTTAGGTACGGGACAGCCCTACGAGCAGTACTTC
CDR3 protein: CASSLGTGQPYEQYF

clone size: -
D gene: -
V gene: TRBV7-2
J gene: TRBJ2-2
CDR3 DNA: TGTGCCAGCAGGGTAGAGGGGGAGAACACCGGGGAGCTGTTTTTT
CDR3 protein: CASRVEGENTGELFF

clone size: -
D gene: TRBD1
V gene: TRBV7-6
J gene: TRBJ1-3
CDR3 DNA: TGTGCCAGCAGCTTCGGGACAGGCTCTGGAAACACCATATATTTT
CDR3 protein: CASSFGTGSGNTIYF

clone size: -
D gene: TRBD1
V gene: TRBV6-2/TRBV6-3
J gene: TRBJ2-7
CDR3 DNA: TGTGCCAGCAGGATGACGGGACAGGGAGCCTACGAACAGTACTTC
CDR3 protein: CASRMTGQGAYEQYF

clone size: many
D gene: TRBD2
V gene: TRBV3-1
J gene: TRBJ2-7
CDR3 DNA: TGTGCCAGCAGCCGAGGCGCGGGAGGGCGCTACGAGCAGTACTTC
CDR3 protein: CASSRGAGGRYEQYF

clone size: -
D gene: TRBD2
V gene: TRBV27
J gene: TRBJ2-7
CDR3 DNA: TGTGCCAGCAAAACTAGCGACCGCTACGAGCAGTACTTC
CDR3 protein: CASKTSDRYEQYF

clone size: -
D gene: -
V gene: TRBV3-1
J gene: TRBJ2-1
CDR3 DNA: TGTGCCAGCAGACGACGGACTGTCGGGGGCCCGGCGGATGAGCAGTTCTTC
CDR3 protein: CASRRRTVGGPADEQFF

clone size: -
D gene: TRBD2
V gene: TRBV19
J gene: TRBJ2-7
CDR3 DNA: TGTGCCAGTAGTGGACCCGATCGACTAGCGGGGCCTAACGAGCAGTACTTC
CDR3 protein: CASSGPDRLAGPNEQYF

clone size: few
D gene: -
V gene: TRBV18
J gene: TRBJ1-1
CDR3 DNA: TGTGCCAGCTCACCGTACCAGCCGAGTGGGGGATGGAGCACTGAAGCTTTCTTT
CDR3 protein: CASSPYQPSGGWSTEAFF

clone size: many
D gene: TRBD2
V gene: TRBV20-1
J gene: TRBJ2-7
CDR3 DNA: TGCAGTGCCCAGACTAGCGGCCTCTACGAGCAGTACTTC
CDR3 protein: CSAQTSGLYEQYF

clone size: many
D gene: TRBD1
V gene: TRBV28
J gene: TRBJ2-7
CDR3 DNA: TGTGCCAGCAGTTTATCAGGGGGTAGGGACGAGCAGTACTTC
CDR3 protein: CASSLSGGRDEQYF